Presented here are 8 T cell receptor beta chains from one specimen sequenced in a study of cytomegalovirus exposure and HLA in healthy donors. The PCR had 60 Vbeta and 13 Jbeta primers. Sequenced by immunoSEQ multiplex PCR; TCRdb stores in-frame clones only, minus some. The sample contains 150,000 or so clones, around 75% of which appear only once. Input material: PBMCs. The origin of the receptors is a man between 18 and 35 years old in good health and CMV-seropositive.

V is TRBV29-1 and J is TRBJ2-1, with TRBD2 as a possible D gene (6 bases). The V end was cut by 3 bases, the J end by 13 bases, with 16 bases between. CDR1 is SQVTM, CDR2 ANQGSEA, per germline. The CDR3 loop spans 12 amino acids. The CDR3 bases are TGCAGCGTTGAGCCGGAGGGCCCAAATCAGTTCTTC. It yields the protein CSVEPEGPNQFF.

The V gene is TRBV27, the J gene TRBJ2-1, with D tentatively TRBD2 (6 bases). Germline assignment: CDR1 MNHEY and CDR2 SMNVEV (reference sequence). V lost 4 bases and J 9 bases, leaving 16 bases between the germline ends. The CDR3 is made up of 14 amino acids. Here the CDR3 reads CASSSAGRSPEQFF. The CDR3 bases are TGTGCCAGCAGTTCGGCAGGGAGGAGTCCTGAGCAGTTCTTC.

V gene TRBV6-5 combines with J gene TRBJ1-2; TRBD1 might be the D (5 bases). CDR1 and CDR2 from the germline V gene are MNHEY and SVGAGI. Trimming shortened V by 4 bases and J by 6 bases, and 18 bases separated the two germline ends. The CDR3 has 15 residues. The CDR3 bases are TGTGCCAGCAGTTCCAGACGGCAAGGGGCTGATGGCTACACCTTC. Translation: CASSSRRQGADGYTF.

The chain couples TRBV18 to TRBJ1-4, with D possibly being TRBD1 (5 bases). Per germline, CDR1 KGHSH and CDR2 LQKENI. The CDR3 sequence is 16 residues long. Trimming took 2 bases from V and 0 from J, leaving 10 bases between them. The CDR3 DNA reads as TGTGCCAGCTCACCAATTGACAGTACAACTAATGAAAAACTGTTTTTT. It codes for CASSPIDSTTNEKLFF.

There are a few counts of this clone. This chain links TRBV9 with TRBJ1-1; possibly TRBD1 for D (6 bases). V was cut by 7 bases and J by 0 bases, with 22 bases left in between. The CDR3 totals 17 residues. Germline CDR1 and CDR2: SGDLS and YYNGEE. This CDR3 reads CASGGGAESYMNTEAFF. The CDR3 DNA is TGTGCCAGCGGAGGGGGGGCAGAGAGTTACATGAACACTGAAGCTTTCTTT.

The chain carries TRBV6-6 and TRBJ1-2; unclear D gene. Germline-derived CDR1 and CDR2 are MNHNY and SVGAGI (reference sequence). The length of the CDR3 is 13 residues. V shed 0 bases and J shed 4 bases, with 6 bases lying between them. CDR3 sequence (DNA): TGTGCCAGCAGTTACTCGCCAGGCTATGGCTACACCTTC. Its translation: CASSYSPGYGYTF.

This clone was seen once. J is TRBJ2-3 and V is TRBV25-1; 9 bases agree with TRBD2. The trim removed 3 bases at V and 0 bases at J, leaving 1 base unmatched. The germline V gene encodes CDR1 MGHDK and CDR2 SYGVNS. The CDR3 has 15 amino acids. The DNA of the CDR3 is TGTGCCAGCAGTGAGACTAGCGGAAGCACAGATACGCAGTATTTT. Translated, it gives CASSETSGSTDTQYF.

The chain links TRBV14 to TRBJ2-6; 8 bases are a match to TRBD1. The CDR3 is 19 residues long. In germline, CDR1 is SGHDN, CDR2 FVKESK. Trimming removed 1 base from V and 2 bases from J; junction bases left unmatched: 10. CDR3 amino acids: CASSQAGTGTLPGANVLTF. The CDR3 DNA reads as TGTGCCAGCAGCCAAGCGGGGACAGGAACCCTCCCTGGGGCCAACGTCCTGACTTTC.